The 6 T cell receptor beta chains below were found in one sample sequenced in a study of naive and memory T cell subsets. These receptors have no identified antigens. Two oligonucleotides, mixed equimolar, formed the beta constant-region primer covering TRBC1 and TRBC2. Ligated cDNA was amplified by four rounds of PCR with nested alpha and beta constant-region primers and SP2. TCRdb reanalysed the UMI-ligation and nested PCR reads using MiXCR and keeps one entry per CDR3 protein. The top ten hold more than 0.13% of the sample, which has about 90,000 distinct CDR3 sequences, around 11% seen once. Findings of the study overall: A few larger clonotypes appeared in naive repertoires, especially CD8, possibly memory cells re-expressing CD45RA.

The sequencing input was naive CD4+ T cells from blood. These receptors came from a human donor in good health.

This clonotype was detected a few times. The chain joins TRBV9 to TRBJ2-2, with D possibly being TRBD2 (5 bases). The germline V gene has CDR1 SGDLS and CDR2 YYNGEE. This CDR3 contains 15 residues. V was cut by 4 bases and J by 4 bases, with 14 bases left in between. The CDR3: CASSPPPLGTGELFF. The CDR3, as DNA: TGTGCCAGCAGCCCCCCCCCACTAGGCACCGGGGAGCTGTTTTTT. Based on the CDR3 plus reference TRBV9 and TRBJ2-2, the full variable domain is DSGVTQTPKHLITATGQRVTLRCSPRSGDLSVYWYQQSLDQGLQFLIQYYNGEERAKGNILERFSAQQFPDLHSELNLSSLELGDSALYFCASSPPPLGTGELFFGEGSRLTVL.

CDR3 in DNA: TGTGCCAGTAGTATGTCGCTAGGGCTGAACACTGAAGCTTTCTTT. It codes for CASSMSLGLNTEAFF. The chain employs TRBV19 and TRBJ1-1; D remains unclear. The V gene lost 3 bases and the J gene lost 0 bases, with 11 bases spanning the gap. The CDR3 runs to 15 residues. The germline V gene encodes CDR1 LNHDA and CDR2 SQIVND (reference sequence).

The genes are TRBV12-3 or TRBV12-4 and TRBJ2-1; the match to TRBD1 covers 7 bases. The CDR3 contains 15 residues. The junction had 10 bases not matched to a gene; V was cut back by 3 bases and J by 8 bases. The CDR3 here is CASSLADRAGHEQFF. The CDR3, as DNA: TGTGCCAGCAGTTTGGCCGACAGGGCGGGCCATGAGCAGTTCTTC.

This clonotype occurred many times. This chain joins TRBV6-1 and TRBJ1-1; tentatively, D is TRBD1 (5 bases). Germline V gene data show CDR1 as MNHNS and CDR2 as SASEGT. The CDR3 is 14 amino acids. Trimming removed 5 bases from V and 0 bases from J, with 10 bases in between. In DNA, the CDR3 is TGTGCCAGCAGTCGTATACAGGTGAACACTGAAGCTTTCTTT. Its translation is CASSRIQVNTEAFF.

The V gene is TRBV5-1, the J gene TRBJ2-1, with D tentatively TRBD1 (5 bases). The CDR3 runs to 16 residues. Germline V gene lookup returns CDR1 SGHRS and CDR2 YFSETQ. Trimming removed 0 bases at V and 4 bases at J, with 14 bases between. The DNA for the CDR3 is TGCGCCAGCAGCTTGGCCAATCAGGGCTGGTACAATGAGCAGTTCTTC. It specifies CASSLANQGWYNEQFF.

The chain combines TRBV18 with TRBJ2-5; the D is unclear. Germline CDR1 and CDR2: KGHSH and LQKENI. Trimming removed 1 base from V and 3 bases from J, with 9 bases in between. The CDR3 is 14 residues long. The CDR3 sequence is CASSPRAEEETQYF. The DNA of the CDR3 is TGTGCCAGCTCACCACGGGCAGAAGAAGAGACCCAGTACTTC.